This is a list of T cell receptor beta chains from one sample in a study of T cells after yellow fever vaccination. Each CDR3 protein is one row after TCRdb ran MiXCR on the 5' RACE reads. Of about 320,000 distinct CDR3 sequences listed, around 4.4% are singletons. Source: PBMCs, taken 15 days after the yellow fever booster vaccination. These receptors were collected from a man aged 18 to 35 who received the YFV17D yellow fever vaccine. CDR3s include the opening cysteine and the closing phenylalanine or tryptophan. The D gene is left open where the match is weak.

d_call | j_call | v_call | cdr3_aa
. | TRBJ1-6 | TRBV7-4 | CASSLDTQGVSYNSPLHF
TRBD1 | TRBJ1-1 | TRBV29-1 | CSGGGQGRTEAFF
. | TRBJ1-5 | TRBV6-1 | CASSGQGSNQPQHF
TRBD1 | TRBJ1-4 | TRBV18 | CASSPQGAATNEKLFF
. | TRBJ1-2 | TRBV21-1 | CASFIMVRLSYGYTF
. | TRBJ1-4 | TRBV15 | CATSRDSIGEKLFF
. | TRBJ1-4 | TRBV20-1 | CSAQGGTAKLFF
. | TRBJ1-4 | TRBV12-3/TRBV12-4 | CASRRDTGTNEKLFF
. | TRBJ1-3 | TRBV28 | CASSLETSGNTIYF
. | TRBJ2-4 | TRBV5-6 | CASSLFQAKNIQYF
. | TRBJ2-2 | TRBV7-2 | CASSLVSGDPGELFF
. | TRBJ2-3 | TRBV24-1 | CATSDRTRGDTQYF
. | TRBJ1-5 | TRBV30 | CAWSRANQPQHF
. | TRBJ2-5 | TRBV12-3/TRBV12-4 | CASSLLGTQYF
TRBD1 | TRBJ1-2 | TRBV5-6 | CASNPGQGNYGYTF
. | TRBJ1-2 | TRBV7-2 | CASSWNDWDYYGYTF
TRBD2 | TRBJ2-5 | TRBV27 | CASSLDSGGARETQYF
TRBD1 | TRBJ1-6 | TRBV9 | CASSVAGQANSPLHF
. | TRBJ2-1 | TRBV6-5 | CASSYGLSGGPQQFF
. | TRBJ2-5 | TRBV30 | CAWSTGPYETQYF
. | TRBJ2-1 | TRBV7-6 | CASSLGPDSPPRGSYNEQFF
. | TRBJ2-3 | TRBV5-1 | CASSAWDSKADTQYF
. | TRBJ2-6 | TRBV21-1 | CASSTLVFSGANVLTF
. | TRBJ1-1 | TRBV7-9 | CASSLSPRTFF
. | TRBJ1-5 | TRBV20-1 | CSARPTWGNQPQHF
. | TRBJ2-1 | TRBV5-6 | CASSPLQYNEQFF
. | TRBJ1-1 | TRBV12-3/TRBV12-4 | CASSLSGAFF
TRBD1 | TRBJ1-2 | TRBV29-1 | CSVGAGTEGRDYYGYTF
TRBD2 | TRBJ2-3 | TRBV20-1 | CSARDPGLAGDTQYF
. | TRBJ1-2 | TRBV20-1 | CGGGNYGYTF